This TCR beta chain was captured in a study of radiation and T cells in renal cell carcinoma. Time point given: blood 2 weeks post-SBRT. Treatment defined: 15 Gy SBRT to primary tumor, nephrectomy 4 weeks later. The repertoire was sequenced with immunoSEQ multiplex PCR; TCRdb's copy has only in-frame clones and lacks some. The table has 120,000 or so clones, around four fifths seen once. The CDR3 sequence is 16 residues long. Germline V gene lookup returns CDR1 KGHSH and CDR2 LQKENI. V dropped 2 bases and J dropped 0 bases, with 8 bases sitting between them. This chain links TRBV18 with TRBJ2-6, with D unclear. The sequence was collected from a woman aged 60-75 years with renal cell carcinoma. Sequences were derived from blood, sampled from a patient whose treatment included radiotherapy and nephrectomy. The CDR3 nucleotides are TGTGCCAGCTCACCAACAAGTTACTCTGGGGCCAACGTCCTGACTTTC. Translating it yields CASSPTSYSGANVLTF.